This T cell receptor (beta chain) came from a study of T-cell memory formation after mild COVID-19. Study observations and caveats: Most CD4+ clones that shrank were in CM and EM, while CD8+ ones turned up in EMRA. The pre-infection memory compartment contained some responding clones, suggesting cross-reactive memory joined.

This clonotype was seen more than once but under ten times. What it binds is not known. In TCRdb, the 5' RACE reads were re-called with MiXCR into one record per CDR3 protein. The data contain roughly 150,000 distinct CDR3 sequences, 10% to 15% of them seen just once; the ten biggest clones take up approximately 3.4%. The V gene's germline CDR1 is MNHEY and CDR2 SMNVEV (reference sequence). The CDR3 has 13 amino acids. V lost 6 bases and J 12 bases, leaving 17 bases between the germline ends. The source of this sequence is a man aged 18-30 years who had mild COVID-19 (a few samples of this study predate the infection). Cell type and time point are not known. The chain uses TRBV27 and TRBJ1-4; a weak D match, TRBD1 (5 bases). Sequencing was carried out using PBMCs or a T cell subset sorted from them (not recorded which). CDR3 region: CASSIWGGTELFF. As DNA, the CDR3 is TGTGCCAGCAGCATATGGGGCGGGACCGAACTGTTTTTT.